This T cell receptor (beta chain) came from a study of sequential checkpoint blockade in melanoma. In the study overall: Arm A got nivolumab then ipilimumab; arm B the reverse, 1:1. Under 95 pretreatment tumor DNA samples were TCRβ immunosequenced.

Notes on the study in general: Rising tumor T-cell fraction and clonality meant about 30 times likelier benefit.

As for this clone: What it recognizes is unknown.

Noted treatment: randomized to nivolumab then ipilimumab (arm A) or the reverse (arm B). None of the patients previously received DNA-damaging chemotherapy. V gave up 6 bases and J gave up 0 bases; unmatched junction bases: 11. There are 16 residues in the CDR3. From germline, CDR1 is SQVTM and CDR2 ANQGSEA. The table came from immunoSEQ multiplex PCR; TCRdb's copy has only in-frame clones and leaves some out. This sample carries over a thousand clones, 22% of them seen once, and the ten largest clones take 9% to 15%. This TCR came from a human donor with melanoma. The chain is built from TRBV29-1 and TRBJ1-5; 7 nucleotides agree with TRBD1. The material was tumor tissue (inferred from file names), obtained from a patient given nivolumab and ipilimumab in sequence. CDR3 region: CSVAERQGSSNQPQHF. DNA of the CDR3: TGCAGCGTAGCAGAACGACAGGGCTCTAGCAATCAGCCCCAGCATTTT.